The following is a T cell receptor beta chain sequence with its context. Random hexamers served to reverse transcribe about 0.45 to 1 ug RNA. TCRdb fed the immunoSEQ multiplex PCR reads into MiXCR, producing one record per CDR3 protein. Seen here are about 110,000 distinct CDR3 sequences, about 96% observed once, and the top ten hold 0.09% to 0.1%. The data originate from a study of CD8 T cells in Susac syndrome. This receptor was identified in a human donor in good health. Sequenced input: CD4+ T cells from PBMCs.

The CDR3 sequence is CASSPSAGGASEQYF. The DNA of the CDR3 is TGTGCCAGCAGCCCCTCGGCGGGAGGTGCGTCCGAGCAGTACTTC. This chain joins TRBV3-1 and TRBJ2-7, with 8 bases lining up with TRBD2. Unmatched junction bases numbered 11, after V lost 4 bases and J lost 6 bases. Looked up from germline, CDR1 is LGHDT and CDR2 is YNNKEL (reference sequence). The CDR3 is made up of 15 amino acids.